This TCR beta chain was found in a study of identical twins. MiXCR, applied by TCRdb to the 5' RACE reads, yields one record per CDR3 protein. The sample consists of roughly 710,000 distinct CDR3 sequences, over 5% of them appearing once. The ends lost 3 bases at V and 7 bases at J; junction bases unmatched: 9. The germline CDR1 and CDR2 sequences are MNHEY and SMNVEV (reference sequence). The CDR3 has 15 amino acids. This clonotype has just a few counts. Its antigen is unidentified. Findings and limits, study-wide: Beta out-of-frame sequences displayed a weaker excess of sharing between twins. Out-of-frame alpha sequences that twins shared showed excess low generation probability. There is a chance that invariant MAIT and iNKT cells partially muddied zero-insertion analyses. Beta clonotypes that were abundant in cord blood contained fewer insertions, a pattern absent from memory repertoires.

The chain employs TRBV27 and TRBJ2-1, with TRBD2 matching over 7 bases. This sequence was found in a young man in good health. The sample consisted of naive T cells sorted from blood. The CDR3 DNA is TGTGCCAGCAGTTTCAGCGCGGGAGTAGTAAATGAGCAGTTCTTC. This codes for CASSFSAGVVNEQFF.